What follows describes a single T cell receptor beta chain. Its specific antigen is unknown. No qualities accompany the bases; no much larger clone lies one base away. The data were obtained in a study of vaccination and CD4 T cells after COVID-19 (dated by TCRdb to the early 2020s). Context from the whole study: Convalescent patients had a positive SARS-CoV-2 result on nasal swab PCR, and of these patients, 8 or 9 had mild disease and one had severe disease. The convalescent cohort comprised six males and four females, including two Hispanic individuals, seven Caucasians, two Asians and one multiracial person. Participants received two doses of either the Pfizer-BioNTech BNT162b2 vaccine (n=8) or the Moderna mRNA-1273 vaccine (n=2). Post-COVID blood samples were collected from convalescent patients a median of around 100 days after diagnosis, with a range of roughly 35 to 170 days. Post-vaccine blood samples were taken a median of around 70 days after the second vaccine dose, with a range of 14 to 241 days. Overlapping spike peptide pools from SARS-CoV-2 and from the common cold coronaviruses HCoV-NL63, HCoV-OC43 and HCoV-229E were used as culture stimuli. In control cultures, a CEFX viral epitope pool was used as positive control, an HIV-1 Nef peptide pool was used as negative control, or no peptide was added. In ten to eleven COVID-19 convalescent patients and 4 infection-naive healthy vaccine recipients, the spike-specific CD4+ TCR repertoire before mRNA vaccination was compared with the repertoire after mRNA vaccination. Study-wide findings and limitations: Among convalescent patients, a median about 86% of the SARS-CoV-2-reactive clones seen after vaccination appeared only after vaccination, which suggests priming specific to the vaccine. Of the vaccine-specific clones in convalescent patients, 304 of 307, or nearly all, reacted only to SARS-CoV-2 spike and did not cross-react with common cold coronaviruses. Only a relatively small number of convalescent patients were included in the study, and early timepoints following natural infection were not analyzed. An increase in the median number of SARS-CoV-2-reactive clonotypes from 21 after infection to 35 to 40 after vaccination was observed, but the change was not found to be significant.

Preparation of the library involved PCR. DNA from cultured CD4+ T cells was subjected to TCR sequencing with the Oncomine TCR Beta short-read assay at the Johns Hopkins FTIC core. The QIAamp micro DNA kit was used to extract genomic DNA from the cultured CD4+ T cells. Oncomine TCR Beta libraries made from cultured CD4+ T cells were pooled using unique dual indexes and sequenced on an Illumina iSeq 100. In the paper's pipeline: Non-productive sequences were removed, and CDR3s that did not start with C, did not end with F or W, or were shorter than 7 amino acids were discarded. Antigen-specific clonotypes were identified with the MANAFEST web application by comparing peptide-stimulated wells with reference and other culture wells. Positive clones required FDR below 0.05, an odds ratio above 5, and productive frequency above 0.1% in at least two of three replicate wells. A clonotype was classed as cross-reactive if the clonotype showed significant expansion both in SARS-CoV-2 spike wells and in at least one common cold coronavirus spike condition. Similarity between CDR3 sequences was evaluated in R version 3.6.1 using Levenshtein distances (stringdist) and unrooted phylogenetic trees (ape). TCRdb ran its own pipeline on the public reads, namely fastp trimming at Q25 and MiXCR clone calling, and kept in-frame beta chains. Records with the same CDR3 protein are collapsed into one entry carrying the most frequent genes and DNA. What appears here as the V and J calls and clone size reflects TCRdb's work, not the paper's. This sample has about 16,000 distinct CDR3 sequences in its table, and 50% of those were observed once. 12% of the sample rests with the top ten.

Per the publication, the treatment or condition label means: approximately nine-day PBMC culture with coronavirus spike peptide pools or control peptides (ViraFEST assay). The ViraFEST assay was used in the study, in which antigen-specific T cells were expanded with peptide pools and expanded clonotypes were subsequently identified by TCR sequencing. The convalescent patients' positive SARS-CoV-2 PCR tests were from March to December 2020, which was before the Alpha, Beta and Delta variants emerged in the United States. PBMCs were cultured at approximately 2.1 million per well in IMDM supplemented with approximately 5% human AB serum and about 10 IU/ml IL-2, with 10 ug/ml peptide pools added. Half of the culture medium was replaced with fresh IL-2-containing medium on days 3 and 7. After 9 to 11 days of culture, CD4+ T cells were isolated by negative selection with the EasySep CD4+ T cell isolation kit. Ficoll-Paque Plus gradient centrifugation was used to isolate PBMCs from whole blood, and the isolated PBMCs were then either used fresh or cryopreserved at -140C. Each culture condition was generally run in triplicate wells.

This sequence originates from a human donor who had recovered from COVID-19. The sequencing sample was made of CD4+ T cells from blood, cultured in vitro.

The CDR3 protein is CASSLGGLRGSDEQYF. DNA sequence: TGTGCCAGCAGCTTAGGGGGACTACGCGGGAGTGACGAGCAGTACTTC. The rearranged segments are TRBV11-3 and TRBJ2-7, and TRBD2 matches 7 of the central bases. Clipping removes 1 base from V and 5 bases from J, with 11 as the unmatched junction base count. In the germline V gene, CDR1 corresponds to SGHNT and CDR2 to YENEEA. Inclusive of the bounding cysteine and phenylalanine, the CDR3 is 16 residues long. CDR3 DNA is the only sequence kept; it has 48 bases, read in frame from the first base.